One sample yielded the 7 T cell receptor beta chains listed below, sequenced in a study of CD8 T cells in ankylosing spondylitis. The antigens of these receptors remain unknown. Study-level results: Ankylosing spondylitis blood seemed to carry a telltale TCR beta motif made of about 8 highly homologous variants.

TCRdb processed the 5' RACE reads anew with MiXCR; each CDR3 protein has one entry. Of under 550,000 distinct CDR3 sequences in the sample, 25% to 30% were seen once. Sequenced sample: blood, either unsorted or a sorted T cell fraction (not recorded which). These receptor sequences come from a male donor with ankylosing spondylitis.

In its sample, this clonotype was seen once. The J gene is TRBJ2-1, the V gene TRBV6-5; D is possibly TRBD1 (5 bases). V lost 0 bases and J lost 7, with 13 bases in between. CDR3 length: 15 amino acids. Germline CDR1 is MNHEY and CDR2 is SVGAGI. The CDR3 DNA sequence: TGTGCCAGCAGTTACTCGGCAGGGAAGACAAATGAGCAGTTCTTC. Translation: CASSYSAGKTNEQFF.

This clonotype was seen a handful of times. The genes are TRBV29-1 and TRBJ2-3; D unclear. Trimming stripped 1 base from V and 1 base from J, with 6 bases between. CDR1 and CDR2 (germline): SQVTM, ANQGSEA. The CDR3 is 13 residues long. The CDR3 nucleotides read TGCAGCGTTGAAGTTAAGGGCACAGATACGCAGTATTTT. It is translated as CSVEVKGTDTQYF.

This clonotype was observed a handful of times. The chain joins TRBV7-9 to TRBJ1-1; D gene unclear. Deletions cut 5 bases from V and 5 bases from J, with 12 bases between. Germline V gene data show CDR1 as SEHNR and CDR2 as FQNEAQ (reference sequence). This CDR3 region has 13 residues. In nucleotides, the CDR3 is TGTGCCAGCAGCGGGTTTTCTTGGACTGAAGCTTTCTTT. Translation gives CASSGFSWTEAFF.

This clonotype was detected only a few times. The genes are TRBV14 and TRBJ1-1; TRBD1 agrees at 8 bases. V was pared by 5 bases and J by 6 bases, with 11 bases of the junction left unmatched. The CDR3 extends over 15 amino acids. Germline CDR1 and CDR2: SGHDN and FVKESK. CDR3 DNA: TGTGCCAGCAGCGTCAGACAGGGGATCGTTGCTGAAGCTTTCTTT. It encodes CASSVRQGIVAEAFF.

J is TRBJ2-3 and V is TRBV19, with 11 bases identical to TRBD1. V was pared by 1 base and J by 3 bases, with 3 bases of the junction left unmatched. Per germline, CDR1 LNHDA and CDR2 SQIVND (reference sequence). CDR3 length equals 16 residues. In DNA form, the CDR3 reads TGTGCCAGTAGTATAGGTGGGACAGGGGGTACAGATACGCAGTATTTT. As protein: CASSIGGTGGTDTQYF.

This clonotype was seen more than once but under ten times. The chain is built from TRBV5-1 and TRBJ2-1; a weak D match, TRBD1 (5 bases). Looked up from germline, CDR1 is SGHRS and CDR2 is YFSETQ. V was clipped by 1 base and J by 2 bases, with 10 bases between them. This CDR3 comprises 15 residues. CDR3 sequence (DNA): TGCGCCAGCAGCTTGTCCCAGGGTGCCTACAATGAGCAGTTCTTC. It translates to CASSLSQGAYNEQFF.

This clonotype was recorded a few times. V gene TRBV12-3 or TRBV12-4 combines with J gene TRBJ2-1; D is uncertain. The CDR3 totals 10 residues. With 8 bases removed from V and 8 bases from J, the gap between germline ends came to 7 bases. Here the CDR3 DNA reads TGTGCCAGCGCCATTGATGAGCAGTTCTTC. Amino acids: CASAIDEQFF.